A selection of T cell receptor beta chains follows, all from one sample in a study of T cells in Graves' hyperthyroidism and ophthalmopathy. TCRdb reprocessed the multiplex PCR reads with MiXCR, giving one entry per CDR3 protein. The sample holds approximately 400,000 distinct CDR3 sequences, approximately 18% seen once. The material sequenced was blood. These receptors were taken from a man in his late teens or twenties with Graves' ophthalmopathy. Both conserved end residues are part of each CDR3. The D gene is left open where the match is weak. The listing skips clone size in some rows; elsewhere it reads once, few, many or a size class.

d_gene: TRBD2; v_gene: TRBV7-3; j_gene: TRBJ2-1; abundance: many; CDR3nt: TGTGCCAGCAGCTCGACTAGCTCTGGGCCCTACAATGAGCAGTTCTTC; CDR3aa: CASSSTSSGPYNEQFF
d_gene: TRBD2; v_gene: TRBV7-9; j_gene: TRBJ2-7; abundance: many; CDR3nt: TGTGCCAGCAGCGCCACTAGCGGGGGGGCGTACGAGCAGTACTTC; CDR3aa: CASSATSGGAYEQYF
d_gene: TRBD1; v_gene: TRBV18; j_gene: TRBJ2-5; abundance: few; CDR3nt: TGTGCCAGCTCACCACCTACAGGGGCCCCGTACCAAGAGACCCAGTACTTC; CDR3aa: CASSPPTGAPYQETQYF
d_gene: -; v_gene: TRBV25-1; j_gene: TRBJ2-5; abundance: few; CDR3nt: TGTGCCAGCAGTGTGGCAACAGAGCAAGAGACCCAGTACTTC; CDR3aa: CASSVATEQETQYF
d_gene: -; v_gene: TRBV18; j_gene: TRBJ1-5; abundance: many; CDR3nt: TGTGCCAGCTCACCTGGGGCAGCGATCAATCAGCCCCAGCATTTT; CDR3aa: CASSPGAAINQPQHF
d_gene: -; v_gene: TRBV11-2; j_gene: TRBJ2-5; abundance: few; CDR3nt: TGTGCCAGCACCTCAGGAGGGGTAGAGACCCAGTACTTC; CDR3aa: CASTSGGVETQYF
d_gene: -; v_gene: TRBV2; j_gene: TRBJ2-5; abundance: many; CDR3nt: TGTGCCAGCAGAGGAGAGGGGTACCAAGAGACCCAGTACTTC; CDR3aa: CASRGEGYQETQYF
d_gene: TRBD2; v_gene: TRBV28; j_gene: TRBJ2-1; abundance: -; CDR3nt: TGTGCCAGCAGTTTACCTCGACTAGCGGGAGGGCCGGACAATGAGCAGTTCTTC; CDR3aa: CASSLPRLAGGPDNEQFF
d_gene: TRBD1; v_gene: TRBV29-1; j_gene: TRBJ2-5; abundance: -; CDR3nt: TGCAGCGTTGATGGGACAGGCGCCCAAGAGACCCAGTACTTC; CDR3aa: CSVDGTGAQETQYF
d_gene: TRBD2; v_gene: TRBV20-1; j_gene: TRBJ2-5; abundance: -; CDR3nt: TGCAGTGCTAGAGATGGGGGGGGGAAAGAGACCCAGTACTTC; CDR3aa: CSARDGGGKETQYF
d_gene: TRBD1; v_gene: TRBV2; j_gene: TRBJ1-3; abundance: many; CDR3nt: TGTGCCAGCAGGGACAGGGCCTACTCTGGAAACACCATATATTTT; CDR3aa: CASRDRAYSGNTIYF
d_gene: -; v_gene: TRBV6-5; j_gene: TRBJ1-1; abundance: many; CDR3nt: TGTGCCAGCAGTTACTCTCGGGTCGCGGCCACTGAAGCTTTCTTT; CDR3aa: CASSYSRVAATEAFF
d_gene: -; v_gene: TRBV6-1; j_gene: TRBJ1-4; abundance: few; CDR3nt: TGTGCCAGCGGACCCCCGGGGGCAACTAATGAAAAACTGTTTTTT; CDR3aa: CASGPPGATNEKLFF
d_gene: TRBD1; v_gene: TRBV20-1; j_gene: TRBJ2-4; abundance: -; CDR3nt: TGCAGTGCTAGTACAGGGGTCTCAGCCAAAAACATTCAGTACTTC; CDR3aa: CSASTGVSAKNIQYF
d_gene: -; v_gene: TRBV7-3; j_gene: TRBJ2-1; abundance: many; CDR3nt: TGTGCCAGCAGTTCGGCGACCACTGATTCCTACAATGAGCAGTTCTTC; CDR3aa: CASSSATTDSYNEQFF
d_gene: -; v_gene: TRBV6-1; j_gene: TRBJ1-1; abundance: many; CDR3nt: TGTGCCAGCCGAGGGGGGGGCACTGAAGCTTTCTTT; CDR3aa: CASRGGGTEAFF
d_gene: TRBD1; v_gene: TRBV12-3/TRBV12-4; j_gene: TRBJ2-5; abundance: many; CDR3nt: TGTGCCAGCAGTTTGCGGGACAGGGGAATCCAAGAGACCCAGTACTTC; CDR3aa: CASSLRDRGIQETQYF
d_gene: -; v_gene: TRBV6-2/TRBV6-3; j_gene: TRBJ2-7; abundance: few; CDR3nt: TGTGCCAGCAGTTACGGTCCTGGGTCCTCCTACGAGCAGTACTTC; CDR3aa: CASSYGPGSSYEQYF
d_gene: TRBD1; v_gene: TRBV27; j_gene: TRBJ2-7; abundance: -; CDR3nt: TGTGCCAGCAGTTTAGGACAGGGGCGCCCCTACGAGCAGTACTTC; CDR3aa: CASSLGQGRPYEQYF
d_gene: TRBD2; v_gene: TRBV7-8; j_gene: TRBJ2-1; abundance: -; CDR3nt: TGTGCCAGCAGTCGGGACTCTAGCGGGGGGTATTCCTACAATGAGCAGTTCTTC; CDR3aa: CASSRDSSGGYSYNEQFF
d_gene: -; v_gene: TRBV7-2; j_gene: TRBJ2-3; abundance: many; CDR3nt: TGTGCCAGCAGCGGCGATGGGGGTACAGATACGCAGTATTTT; CDR3aa: CASSGDGGTDTQYF
d_gene: -; v_gene: TRBV30; j_gene: TRBJ1-1; abundance: -; CDR3nt: TGTGCCTGGAGTGTCGGTAGGACCATGAACACTGAAGCTTTCTTT; CDR3aa: CAWSVGRTMNTEAFF
d_gene: -; v_gene: TRBV2; j_gene: TRBJ2-1; abundance: many; CDR3nt: TGTGCCACCAGACAGACGAATGAGCAGTTCTTC; CDR3aa: CATRQTNEQFF
d_gene: -; v_gene: TRBV3-1; j_gene: TRBJ2-3; abundance: -; CDR3nt: TGTGCCAGCAGCCCTCCCTGGAGGGGGGGGAAGAGCACAGATACGCAGTATTTT; CDR3aa: CASSPPWRGGKSTDTQYF
d_gene: -; v_gene: TRBV3-1; j_gene: TRBJ2-7; abundance: -; CDR3nt: TGTGCCAGCAGCCTCGGACAAAATTACGAGCATTACTTC; CDR3aa: CASSLGQNYEHYF
d_gene: -; v_gene: TRBV18; j_gene: TRBJ2-5; abundance: many; CDR3nt: TGTGCCAGCTCACCACCTTCCGGGGCGGGGGAGACCCAGTACTTC; CDR3aa: CASSPPSGAGETQYF
d_gene: -; v_gene: TRBV4-1; j_gene: TRBJ1-1; abundance: many; CDR3nt: TGCGCCAGCAGCCAAACAGGGAGTATGAACACTGAAGCTTTCTTT; CDR3aa: CASSQTGSMNTEAFF
d_gene: -; v_gene: TRBV7-6; j_gene: TRBJ1-1; abundance: many; CDR3nt: TGTGCCAGCAGCTTAGGGGCAGATATGAACACTGAAGCTTTCTTT; CDR3aa: CASSLGADMNTEAFF
d_gene: TRBD1; v_gene: TRBV6-1; j_gene: TRBJ1-2; abundance: -; CDR3nt: TGTGCCAGCAGGACAGGGCCTGGCTACACCTTC; CDR3aa: CASRTGPGYTF
d_gene: -; v_gene: TRBV11-3; j_gene: TRBJ2-3; abundance: -; CDR3nt: TGTGCCAGCAGCTTTTCGATGGGGGACACGCAGTATTTT; CDR3aa: CASSFSMGDTQYF
d_gene: -; v_gene: TRBV9; j_gene: TRBJ2-3; abundance: many; CDR3nt: TGTGCCAGCAGCGTAGCGGGGGCTAGCGGACTCACAGATACGCAGTATTTT; CDR3aa: CASSVAGASGLTDTQYF
d_gene: -; v_gene: TRBV7-2; j_gene: TRBJ2-2; abundance: -; CDR3nt: TGTGCCAGCAGCTCCAGGGAGGGGGCCAACACCGGGGAGCTGTTTTTT; CDR3aa: CASSSREGANTGELFF
d_gene: -; v_gene: TRBV7-9; j_gene: TRBJ2-2; abundance: few; CDR3nt: TGTGCCAGCAGCCCTTGGGGCGTGGGGGAGCTGTTTTTT; CDR3aa: CASSPWGVGELFF
d_gene: -; v_gene: TRBV7-9; j_gene: TRBJ1-1; abundance: many; CDR3nt: TGTGCCAGCAGCTTAGGGGACCATGGCACTGAAGCTTTCTTT; CDR3aa: CASSLGDHGTEAFF
d_gene: -; v_gene: TRBV6-2/TRBV6-3; j_gene: TRBJ1-5; abundance: many; CDR3nt: TGTGCCAGCAGCAACGCGGGGGGCCACCAGCCCCAGCATTTT; CDR3aa: CASSNAGGHQPQHF
d_gene: -; v_gene: TRBV6-1; j_gene: TRBJ2-1; abundance: -; CDR3nt: TGTGCCAGCAGGATGTACCGGGACACCATTAGGGAGCAGTTCTTC; CDR3aa: CASRMYRDTIREQFF
d_gene: -; v_gene: TRBV11-2; j_gene: TRBJ2-1; abundance: -; CDR3nt: TGTGCCAGCAGCCCGACTCCAGACTCCTACAATGAGCAGTTCTTC; CDR3aa: CASSPTPDSYNEQFF
d_gene: TRBD2; v_gene: TRBV12-3/TRBV12-4; j_gene: TRBJ2-7; abundance: many; CDR3nt: TGTGCCAGCAGGCCCGGGACTAGCTCGAGGGAGCAGTACTTC; CDR3aa: CASRPGTSSREQYF
d_gene: TRBD1; v_gene: TRBV5-1; j_gene: TRBJ1-1; abundance: many; CDR3nt: TGCGCCAGCAGCTTTACCGGGACAGGGGTAATGAACACTGAAGCTTTCTTT; CDR3aa: CASSFTGTGVMNTEAFF
d_gene: -; v_gene: TRBV20-1; j_gene: TRBJ2-1; abundance: -; CDR3nt: TGCAGTGCTGGCGCGGGGGCTTACAATGAGCAGTTCTTC; CDR3aa: CSAGAGAYNEQFF
d_gene: TRBD2; v_gene: TRBV20-1; j_gene: TRBJ2-7; abundance: many; CDR3nt: TGCAGTGCTAGCAGGCTAGCGGGGATCTACGAGCAGTACTTC; CDR3aa: CSASRLAGIYEQYF
d_gene: -; v_gene: TRBV2; j_gene: TRBJ2-1; abundance: many; CDR3nt: TGTGCCAGCAGTGAGGGGGTCGAGGGCAATGAGCAGTTCTTC; CDR3aa: CASSEGVEGNEQFF
d_gene: TRBD1; v_gene: TRBV3-1; j_gene: TRBJ1-1; abundance: many; CDR3nt: TGTGCCAGCAGCCGATCGGGACAGGGATGGGGGACTGAAGCTTTCTTT; CDR3aa: CASSRSGQGWGTEAFF
d_gene: -; v_gene: TRBV5-1; j_gene: TRBJ2-3; abundance: many; CDR3nt: TGCGCCAGCAGCTTTAGGGACGGCAGCACAGATACGCAGTATTTT; CDR3aa: CASSFRDGSTDTQYF
d_gene: -; v_gene: TRBV10-3; j_gene: TRBJ1-2; abundance: -; CDR3nt: TGTGCCACCGGAGGTGGGGTCAACTATGGCTACACCTTC; CDR3aa: CATGGGVNYGYTF
d_gene: TRBD1; v_gene: TRBV7-8; j_gene: TRBJ2-3; abundance: few; CDR3nt: TGTGCCAGCAGCTTCCGGGACAGGGGCACAGATACGCAGTATTTT; CDR3aa: CASSFRDRGTDTQYF
d_gene: -; v_gene: TRBV9; j_gene: TRBJ1-4; abundance: -; CDR3nt: TGTGCCAGCAGCGTAGGGGGGGTGGCAACTAATGAAAAACTGTTTTTT; CDR3aa: CASSVGGVATNEKLFF
d_gene: TRBD1; v_gene: TRBV7-8; j_gene: TRBJ2-7; abundance: once; CDR3nt: TGTGCCAGCAGCTCGGACAGGGGCTTCTACGAGCAGTACTTC; CDR3aa: CASSSDRGFYEQYF
d_gene: -; v_gene: TRBV3-1; j_gene: TRBJ1-5; abundance: many; CDR3nt: TGTGCCAGCAGCCAACGGGGGGGCAATCAGCCCCAGCATTTT; CDR3aa: CASSQRGGNQPQHF
d_gene: -; v_gene: TRBV5-1; j_gene: TRBJ1-5; abundance: many; CDR3nt: TGCGCCAGCAGCTTGGGCATTAGCAATCAGCCCCAGCATTTT; CDR3aa: CASSLGISNQPQHF
d_gene: -; v_gene: TRBV28; j_gene: TRBJ2-7; abundance: few; CDR3nt: TGTGCCAGCAGGTCCGGGACACCATCATCCGAGCAGTACTTC; CDR3aa: CASRSGTPSSEQYF
d_gene: -; v_gene: TRBV5-5; j_gene: TRBJ1-6; abundance: -; CDR3nt: TGTGCCAGCAGCCCGACGGGGGTAGGCTCACCCCTCCACTTT; CDR3aa: CASSPTGVGSPLHF
d_gene: -; v_gene: TRBV20-1; j_gene: TRBJ2-6; abundance: few; CDR3nt: TGCAGTGCTAGAGATCAAGGCTCTGGGGCCAACGTCCTGACTTTC; CDR3aa: CSARDQGSGANVLTF
d_gene: TRBD1; v_gene: TRBV18; j_gene: TRBJ1-3; abundance: -; CDR3nt: TGTGCCAGCTCACCACCGGCAGGGGGCTCTGGAAACACCATATATTTT; CDR3aa: CASSPPAGGSGNTIYF
d_gene: TRBD2; v_gene: TRBV7-2; j_gene: TRBJ2-7; abundance: -; CDR3nt: TGTGCCAGCAGCCATAGCGGGATCTTCGACGAGCAGTACTTC; CDR3aa: CASSHSGIFDEQYF
d_gene: -; v_gene: TRBV7-3; j_gene: TRBJ2-7; abundance: many; CDR3nt: TGTGCCAGCAGCCCCGGGGCAGGGGACAACTACGAGCAGTACTTC; CDR3aa: CASSPGAGDNYEQYF
d_gene: TRBD1; v_gene: TRBV5-1; j_gene: TRBJ2-7; abundance: many; CDR3nt: TGCGCCAGCAGCTTGCCAGACAGGGCCCCCTACGAGCAGTACTTC; CDR3aa: CASSLPDRAPYEQYF
d_gene: -; v_gene: TRBV2; j_gene: TRBJ1-1; abundance: -; CDR3nt: TGCGCCAGCAGCCAAGTAGGGGGGGATGAAGCTTTCTTT; CDR3aa: CASSQVGGDEAFF
d_gene: -; v_gene: TRBV2; j_gene: TRBJ1-5; abundance: -; CDR3nt: TGCGCCAGCAGCCAAGAAGGACAGACGGTACAGCCCCAGCATTTT; CDR3aa: CASSQEGQTVQPQHF
d_gene: -; v_gene: TRBV5-6; j_gene: TRBJ2-7; abundance: -; CDR3nt: TGTGCCAGCAGCTTTTTTACTAAGGCCTACCTATACGAGCAGTACTTC; CDR3aa: CASSFFTKAYLYEQYF